A selection of T cell receptor beta chains follows, all from one sample in a study of T cells in Graves' hyperthyroidism and ophthalmopathy. Each CDR3 protein gets one entry after TCRdb re-called the multiplex PCR reads with MiXCR. The sample yields approximately 620,000 distinct CDR3 sequences, approximately 14% seen once. The sample consisted of blood. Receptors were obtained from a woman aged 30 to 39 with Graves' hyperthyroidism that later progressed to Graves' ophthalmopathy. The conserved cysteine and the conserved F or W are not part of the CDR3 here.

ASSPRDRTDTEAF | TRBV18
SAKGLAGEEETQY | TRBV20-1
ASSLPGATGELF | TRBV7-3
ASTYSGGPNTGELF | TRBV28
ASSSGSANTEAF | TRBV7-3
ASRPGRLVYGYT | TRBV6-1
ACQVSTDTQY | TRBV30
ASRTTGTGPEAF | TRBV19
ASSIDTGSREKLF | TRBV19
ASSAGSNTEAF | TRBV2
AGRQGLDTEAF | TRBV6-1
ASNVRVGDPYGYT | TRBV28
SAITSGRATWSDTQY | TRBV20-1
ASSYLGGASYEQY | TRBV11-2
SAPDRGRSSYNEQF | TRBV20-1
ASSWEQGLPNYGYT | TRBV5-1
ASSPAGSGSSETQY | TRBV6-2/TRBV6-3
SAHPGTVTDTQY | TRBV29-1
ASSLGTDRPEAF | TRBV7-8
ASSSSIANNEQF | TRBV5-1
ASSLLRGEAYEQY | TRBV5-6
ASSSSQYSNQPQH | TRBV27
SASTSGRALAKNIQY | TRBV20-1
ASGLDYQPQH | TRBV12-5
ASKPQGASGFTDTQY | TRBV12-3/TRBV12-4
SARGRGATNEKLF | TRBV20-1
ASSPVGGQRDPETQY | TRBV12-3/TRBV12-4
ASSRRSGGARLETQY | TRBV3-1
ASSWGRTANTEAF | TRBV5-6
ASSSRQDSSYEQY | TRBV5-1
ASSLVTSGQQTSETQY | TRBV5-8
AIRGDTDTQY | TRBV10-3
ASSPQGQPYSYEQY | TRBV4-1
SASEGSDGYT | TRBV20-1
ASSLLSWGELF | TRBV3-1
ASGDYEQY | TRBV12-5
ASSFFHSSYNEQF | TRBV11-2
ASSWAASGANVLT | TRBV12-3/TRBV12-4
SAPVEGGINSPLH | TRBV20-1
ATSDYANGYT | TRBV24-1
ASSTGTSPIGELF | TRBV5-4
ASSQSQGSDGYT | TRBV9
AWRDRSGTHYNEQF | TRBV30
ASSNSPGGYT | TRBV12-3/TRBV12-4
ASSQTSTGELF | TRBV4-1
ALGGVLNTEAF | TRBV28
SARQLAGVADTQY | TRBV20-1
SASPRTGSLDTQY | TRBV20-1
ASSVGNSNQPQH | TRBV9
ASSGREAIDTQY | TRBV2
ASNQGATGANVLT | TRBV6-1
ASIPQKNTEAF | TRBV2
ASSYIAGGYEQY | TRBV6-5
ASSGGGGEEKLF | TRBV9